Each of the 19 T cell receptor beta chains below was sequenced from the same sample in a study of blood T cell repertoires in COVID-19. Repertoires were generated with immunoSEQ multiplex PCR, while TCRdb's copy carries only in-frame clones and drops some. The table has under 250,000 clones, about four fifths seen once. Sequenced: peripheral blood. The receptors derive from a man older than 75 with acute or convalescent COVID-19.

This chain joins TRBV6-5 and TRBJ2-1, with TRBD2 identical over 10 bases. The CDR3 totals 16 residues. V dropped 4 bases and J dropped 2; count of bases not matched to a gene: 5. Germline assignment: CDR1 MNHEY and CDR2 SVGAGI. The CDR3 loop reads CASSSKAGGTYNEQFF. In DNA form, the CDR3 reads TGTGCCAGCAGTTCGAAAGCGGGGGGGACCTACAATGAGCAGTTCTTC.

The rearrangement links TRBV5-1 to TRBJ2-7, with TRBD2 as a possible D gene (5 bases). Germline V gene data show CDR1 as SGHRS and CDR2 as YFSETQ. V lost 0 bases and J lost 2, with 9 bases in between. CDR3 length equals 14 residues. The CDR3 protein is CASSLEGSTYEQYF. The CDR3 DNA reads TGCGCCAGCAGCTTGGAAGGGAGCACCTACGAGCAGTACTTC.

The chain uses TRBV18 and TRBJ1-5; D is undetermined. This CDR3 has 13 amino acids. The germline CDR1 and CDR2 sequences are KGHSH and LQKENI. Trimming removed 6 bases at V and 6 bases at J, with 12 bases between. The CDR3 region is CASSDGYGQPQHF. For the CDR3, the DNA is TGTGCCAGCTCCGACGGGTATGGTCAGCCCCAGCATTTT.

V is TRBV27 and J is TRBJ1-2; no clear D gene. The V gene's germline CDR1 is MNHEY and CDR2 SMNVEV (reference sequence). This CDR3 comprises 13 residues. V was pared by 10 bases and J by 0 bases, with 12 bases between. CDR3 sequence reads: CATPTTTNYGYTF. CDR3 DNA: TGTGCCACCCCGACAACGACTAACTATGGCTACACCTTC.

The CDR3 is CATSDLGQGDTGELFF. CDR3 nucleotides: TGTGCCACCAGTGATTTGGGCCAGGGGGACACCGGGGAGCTGTTTTTT. This chain connects TRBV24-1 to TRBJ2-2; 7 bases are a match to TRBD1. The CDR3 has 16 residues. The V gene end was trimmed by 0 bases and the J gene end by 3 bases; junction bases not matched to a gene: 3. CDR1 is KGHDR and CDR2 is SFDVKD in the germline V gene.

The chain employs TRBV5-6 and TRBJ1-2; 12 positions agree with TRBD1. V lost 3 bases, J lost 3 bases, and 9 bases stayed unmatched. This CDR3 comprises 17 residues. The germline V gene has CDR1 SGHDT and CDR2 YYEEEE. The CDR3: CASSSYRDRGRDYGYTF. CDR3 DNA sequence: TGTGCCAGCAGCTCCTACCGGGACAGGGGGCGCGACTATGGCTACACCTTC.

This sequence joins TRBV6-5 and TRBJ1-1, with 7 positions matching TRBD1. The CDR3 runs to 12 residues. Germline V gene sequence: CDR1 MNHEY, CDR2 SVGAGI. Trimming at V came to 7 bases and at J to 7 bases, leaving 6 bases not matched to a gene. The CDR3 coding sequence is TGTGCCAGCAAGGGGGCAGAGTTTGAAGCTTTCTTT. It encodes CASKGAEFEAFF.

The V and J genes are TRBV9 and TRBJ2-2; D is unclear. This CDR3 has 13 amino acids. Trimming pared 4 bases from V and 6 bases from J, leaving 10 bases between. Germline V gene lookup returns CDR1 SGDLS and CDR2 YYNGEE. Here the CDR3 reads CASSHNTPGELFF. The CDR3 DNA follows: TGTGCCAGCAGCCATAACACCCCCGGGGAGCTGTTTTTT.

As regards this clone: This CDR3 is also generated by other DNA sequences in the sample. The genes are TRBV24-1 and TRBJ1-2; TRBD1 agrees at 7 bases. V was clipped by 2 bases and J by 5 bases; unmatched bases: 1. Germline V CDR1 and CDR2: KGHDR, SFDVKD. CDR3 length: 13 amino acids. CDR3 DNA sequence: TGTGCCACCAGTGATTCAGGGGGGTATGGCTACACCTTC. This translates into CATSDSGGYGYTF.

This CDR3 is CASRVGLAEQFF. CDR3 DNA sequence: TGTGCCAGTAGGGTAGGACTAGCGGAGCAGTTCTTC. This sequence joins TRBV19 and TRBJ2-1, with 9 positions matching TRBD2. Germline-derived CDR1 and CDR2 are LNHDA and SQIVND (reference sequence). Trimming took 6 bases from V and 10 from J; bases not matched to a gene: 4. The CDR3 covers 12 residues.

V and J are TRBV4-1 and TRBJ1-4; 7 bases line up with TRBD1. V gave up 2 bases and J gave up 0 bases; unmatched junction bases: 9. This CDR3 region has 18 residues. In germline, CDR1 is MGHRA, CDR2 YSYEKL. The CDR3 loop reads CASSQRLDRASTNEKLFF. The CDR3 nucleotides are TGCGCCAGCAGCCAACGTCTAGACAGGGCCTCAACTAATGAAAAACTGTTTTTT.

The rearrangement links TRBV7-2 to TRBJ1-6, with D unresolved. Trimming removed 1 base at V and 9 bases at J, with 13 bases between. This CDR3 is 15 amino acids long. The V gene's germline CDR1 is SGHTA and CDR2 FQGNSA. This CDR3 reads CASSLVTGNGSPLHF. The CDR3 DNA sequence: TGTGCCAGCAGCTTAGTTACGGGAAATGGTTCACCCCTCCACTTT. Full variable domain (missing parts from reference TRBV7-2 and TRBJ1-6): GAGVSQSPSNKVTEKGKDVELRCDPISGHTALYWYRQSLGQGLEFLIYFQGNSAPDKSGLPSDRFSAERTGGSVSTLTIQRTQQEDSAVYLCASSLVTGNGSPLHFGNGTRLTVT.

The CDR3 sequence is CASSLRSVGGGLAKNIQYF. CDR3 bases: TGTGCCAGCAGCTTACGATCCGTGGGGGGGGGCCTAGCCAAAAACATTCAGTACTTC. V usage is TRBV4-2 and J usage is TRBJ2-4, with D possibly TRBD2 on 7 matching bases. Germline V gives CDR1 LGHNA, CDR2 YNFKEQ. There are 19 residues in the CDR3. The V and J ends lost 5 bases and 0 bases respectively, with 23 bases between them.

J is TRBJ1-6 and V is TRBV27, with D hard to call. From germline, CDR1 is MNHEY and CDR2 SMNVEV (reference sequence). The CDR3 sequence is 15 residues long. The V and J ends lost 2 bases and 5 bases respectively, with 10 bases between them. CDR3 residues: CASSLVQRHNSPLHF. The CDR3 DNA reads TGTGCCAGCAGTTTAGTACAGAGACATAATTCACCCCTCCACTTT.

CDR3 loop: CASRVLDDSPLHF. CDR3 bases: TGTGCCAGCAGGGTCCTAGATGATTCACCCCTCCACTTT. V gene TRBV6-5 combines with J gene TRBJ1-6, with D unclear. CDR1 is MNHEY and CDR2 is SVGAGI in the germline V gene. V dropped 6 bases and J dropped 8 bases, with 11 bases sitting between them. The CDR3 is made up of 13 amino acids.

V gene TRBV20-1 combines with J gene TRBJ1-4, with 9 bases matching TRBD1. Germline loops: CDR1 DFQATT, CDR2 SNEGSKA (reference sequence). V was clipped by 3 bases and J by 8 bases; unmatched bases: 7. The CDR3 is 14 amino acids. CDR3 in DNA: TGCAGTGCTAGTACGGGGACAGGGCGCGAAAAACTGTTTTTT. It is translated as CSASTGTGREKLFF.

This sequence joins TRBV3-1 (or the pseudogene TRBV3-2) and TRBJ1-3; 7 nucleotides align to TRBD1. CDR1 is LGHDT, CDR2 YNNKEL, per germline (reference sequence). V gave up 2 bases and J gave up 4 bases; unmatched junction bases: 8. The CDR3 is 16 amino acids. The DNA of the CDR3 is TGTGCCAGCAGCCAAAACCTATACAGGGGAGGAAACACCATATATTTT. Its protein is CASSQNLYRGGNTIYF.

The chain employs TRBV6-5 and TRBJ1-2; 9 nucleotides agree with TRBD1. J gave up 4 bases and V 3 bases, and 6 bases lay outside the gene matches. CDR1 and CDR2 from the germline V gene are MNHEY and SVGAGI. CDR3 length: 15 amino acids. CDR3 in DNA: TGTGCCAGCAGTTATGGTCCGGGACAGGGCTATGGCTACACCTTC. Its protein product is CASSYGPGQGYGYTF.

This clone was seen a few times. The chain employs TRBV28 and TRBJ2-7, with a weak D call TRBD1 (5 bases). The V end lost 5 bases, the J end lost 3 bases, and 20 bases lay between the germline ends. The CDR3 runs to 16 residues. Germline CDR1 and CDR2: MDHEN and SYDVKM. CDR3 DNA: TGTGCCAGCAGTCCCCCGACTCAGACAGTCTACTACGAGCAGTACTTC. This sequence encodes CASSPPTQTVYYEQYF. The whole variable domain, remainder taken from reference TRBV28 and TRBJ2-7, is DVKVTQSSRYLVKRTGEKVFLECVQDMDHENMFWYRQDPGLGLRLIYFSYDVKMKEKGDIPEGYSVSREKKERFSLILESASTNQTSMYLCASSPPTQTVYYEQYFGPGTRLTVT.